This is a list of T cell receptor beta chains from one sample in a study of blood T cells in healthy people across ages. TCRdb reprocessed the 5' RACE reads with MiXCR, giving one entry per CDR3 protein. The sample has about a million distinct CDR3 sequences, 45% to 60% seen once. The sample taken for sequencing was blood. The receptors stem from a woman aged 55-70 years in good health. CDR3s include the opening cysteine and the closing phenylalanine or tryptophan. D genes are given only for firm matches. Only part of the rows carry a size: once, few, many, or a class if the clone is expanded.

d_gene: -
abundance: -
j_gene: TRBJ2-1
v_gene: TRBV28
CDR3nt: TGTGCCAGCGCGGGACACCGGAGGTACAATGATCAGTTCTTC
CDR3aa: CASAGHRRYNDQFF

d_gene: -
abundance: few
j_gene: TRBJ2-5
v_gene: TRBV7-9
CDR3nt: TGTGCCAGCAGCTCCCGGCCGGTGAAAGAGACCCAGTACTTC
CDR3aa: CASSSRPVKETQYF

d_gene: TRBD2
abundance: -
j_gene: TRBJ2-1
v_gene: TRBV12-3/TRBV12-4
CDR3nt: TGTGCCAGCACCCTAGCGGGAGGTTTCTACAATGAGCAGTTCTTC
CDR3aa: CASTLAGGFYNEQFF

d_gene: -
abundance: -
j_gene: TRBJ1-5
v_gene: TRBV6-1
CDR3nt: TGTGCCAGCAGTTATGGAGGGCATCAGCCCCAGCATTTT
CDR3aa: CASSYGGHQPQHF

d_gene: -
abundance: -
j_gene: TRBJ2-5
v_gene: TRBV4-1
CDR3nt: TGCGCCAGCAGCCAAGGGGTTCCGGAGACCCAGTACTTC
CDR3aa: CASSQGVPETQYF

d_gene: TRBD2
abundance: -
j_gene: TRBJ2-7
v_gene: TRBV9
CDR3nt: TGTGCCAGCAGCGTAGGGTCTAGCGGGAGCTCCGAGCAGTACTTC
CDR3aa: CASSVGSSGSSEQYF

d_gene: TRBD1
abundance: -
j_gene: TRBJ2-1
v_gene: TRBV20-1
CDR3nt: TGCAGTGCCATCTCCCACAGGGGGCGGCCACAATGGGAGCAGTTCTTC
CDR3aa: CSAISHRGRPQWEQFF

d_gene: TRBD1
abundance: -
j_gene: TRBJ2-3
v_gene: TRBV5-6
CDR3nt: TGTGCCAGCCTAGGACAGGGGCGTAGAGATACGCAGTATTTT
CDR3aa: CASLGQGRRDTQYF

d_gene: -
abundance: -
j_gene: TRBJ2-5
v_gene: TRBV6-1
CDR3nt: TGTGCCAGCAGTAACCCGGACAAAGGGACCCAGTACTTC
CDR3aa: CASSNPDKGTQYF

d_gene: TRBD1
abundance: few
j_gene: TRBJ2-7
v_gene: TRBV10-2
CDR3nt: TGCGCCAGCGGGAAACAGGGGGAATTCTCCTACGAGCAGTACTTC
CDR3aa: CASGKQGEFSYEQYF

d_gene: TRBD1
abundance: -
j_gene: TRBJ1-5
v_gene: TRBV20-1
CDR3nt: TGCAGCCCAATGGGACAGGGTCCGGGGCAGCCCCAGCATTTT
CDR3aa: CSPMGQGPGQPQHF

d_gene: -
abundance: -
j_gene: TRBJ2-5
v_gene: TRBV27
CDR3nt: TGTGCCAGCAGTTGGGCTGACAACCAAGAGACCCAGTACTTC
CDR3aa: CASSWADNQETQYF

d_gene: TRBD2
abundance: -
j_gene: TRBJ2-3
v_gene: TRBV10-3
CDR3nt: TGTGCCATCAGTGACCTAGGTACTAGCGCCACAGATACGCAGTATTTT
CDR3aa: CAISDLGTSATDTQYF

d_gene: -
abundance: -
j_gene: TRBJ1-2
v_gene: TRBV9
CDR3nt: TGTGCCAGCAGCGTAGGGGCCGCCGGAAACCATGGCTACACCTTC
CDR3aa: CASSVGAAGNHGYTF

d_gene: TRBD1
abundance: -
j_gene: TRBJ2-7
v_gene: TRBV3-1
CDR3nt: TGTGGCAGCAGCCTCAGGGACAGTCACACCTACGAGCAGTACTTC
CDR3aa: CGSSLRDSHTYEQYF

d_gene: TRBD2
abundance: -
j_gene: TRBJ2-5
v_gene: TRBV27
CDR3nt: TGTGCCAGCAGTCCAGACGCGGGAGGGGGAGAGACCCAGTACTTC
CDR3aa: CASSPDAGGGETQYF

d_gene: TRBD1
abundance: -
j_gene: TRBJ2-7
v_gene: TRBV20-1
CDR3nt: TGCAGTGCAGATACAGGGGACGAGCAGTACTTC
CDR3aa: CSADTGDEQYF

d_gene: -
abundance: once
j_gene: TRBJ2-5
v_gene: TRBV7-2
CDR3nt: TGTGCCAGCAGCTTCGGCACAGCAAGGGTCGAGACCCAGTACTTC
CDR3aa: CASSFGTARVETQYF

d_gene: -
abundance: many
j_gene: TRBJ2-7
v_gene: TRBV10-3
CDR3nt: TGTGCCATCAGTAAAAGAACCGGGATTCAAGACTACGAGCAGTACTTC
CDR3aa: CAISKRTGIQDYEQYF

d_gene: TRBD1
abundance: -
j_gene: TRBJ2-3
v_gene: TRBV27
CDR3nt: TGTGCCAGCAAAAGACAGGGGGCGTTAGTCACAGATACGCAGTATTTT
CDR3aa: CASKRQGALVTDTQYF

d_gene: TRBD2
abundance: -
j_gene: TRBJ2-6
v_gene: TRBV5-1
CDR3nt: TGCGCCAGCAGCCGACTAGCGGGAAACTCTGGGGCCAACGTCCTGACTTTC
CDR3aa: CASSRLAGNSGANVLTF

d_gene: TRBD2
abundance: few
j_gene: TRBJ2-4
v_gene: TRBV28
CDR3nt: TGTGCCAGCAGTTTACGATCTAGCGGGAGCATTCAGTACTTC
CDR3aa: CASSLRSSGSIQYF

d_gene: TRBD1
abundance: -
j_gene: TRBJ2-6
v_gene: TRBV28
CDR3nt: TGTGCCAGCAGTCCGGGACAGGGGTTTTCTGCTGGGGCCAACGTCCTGACTTTC
CDR3aa: CASSPGQGFSAGANVLTF

d_gene: TRBD2
abundance: -
j_gene: TRBJ2-4
v_gene: TRBV4-3
CDR3nt: TGCGCCAGCAGCCCAGGGACTAGCGGGTTAAACATTCAGTACTTC
CDR3aa: CASSPGTSGLNIQYF

d_gene: TRBD2
abundance: -
j_gene: TRBJ2-1
v_gene: TRBV20-1
CDR3nt: TGCAGTGCTAGTTCGGGGGGGAATATCGATGAGCAGTTCTTC
CDR3aa: CSASSGGNIDEQFF

d_gene: TRBD1
abundance: -
j_gene: TRBJ1-6
v_gene: TRBV20-1
CDR3nt: TGCAGTGCTCCCTGGGACAGGGTATCTCCCCTCCACTTT
CDR3aa: CSAPWDRVSPLHF

d_gene: -
abundance: -
j_gene: TRBJ2-7
v_gene: TRBV25-1
CDR3nt: TGTGCCAGCAGTGGCGGCGGGACTCCAACCTACGAGCAGTACTTC
CDR3aa: CASSGGGTPTYEQYF

d_gene: -
abundance: many
j_gene: TRBJ2-7
v_gene: TRBV7-2
CDR3nt: TGTGCCAGCAGCCTCGGGACTTCGCGCGAGCAGTACTTC
CDR3aa: CASSLGTSREQYF

d_gene: TRBD1
abundance: many
j_gene: TRBJ1-5
v_gene: TRBV29-1
CDR3nt: TGCAGCGGGGGACAGGGGAAAGGTCAGCCCCAGCATTTT
CDR3aa: CSGGQGKGQPQHF

d_gene: -
abundance: -
j_gene: TRBJ1-6
v_gene: TRBV4-3
CDR3nt: TGCGCCAGCAGCTCAGGGAACTCCTATAATTCACCCCTCCACTTT
CDR3aa: CASSSGNSYNSPLHF

d_gene: TRBD1
abundance: once
j_gene: TRBJ1-2
v_gene: TRBV7-2
CDR3nt: TGTGCCAGCAGCTACGACAGGGGAAGGGGCGGCTACACCTTC
CDR3aa: CASSYDRGRGGYTF

d_gene: TRBD1
abundance: few
j_gene: TRBJ1-2
v_gene: TRBV20-1
CDR3nt: TGCAGTGCTAGCGCCGGGACAGGGGGCAACTATGGCTACACCTTC
CDR3aa: CSASAGTGGNYGYTF

d_gene: TRBD2
abundance: -
j_gene: TRBJ2-1
v_gene: TRBV2
CDR3nt: TGTGCCAGCAGTGCGGGACTAGCAGAGTACAATGAGCAGTTCTTC
CDR3aa: CASSAGLAEYNEQFF

d_gene: TRBD1
abundance: few
j_gene: TRBJ2-5
v_gene: TRBV2
CDR3nt: TGTGCCAGTACCAACAGGGGCTCAATCCAAGAGACCCAGTACTTC
CDR3aa: CASTNRGSIQETQYF